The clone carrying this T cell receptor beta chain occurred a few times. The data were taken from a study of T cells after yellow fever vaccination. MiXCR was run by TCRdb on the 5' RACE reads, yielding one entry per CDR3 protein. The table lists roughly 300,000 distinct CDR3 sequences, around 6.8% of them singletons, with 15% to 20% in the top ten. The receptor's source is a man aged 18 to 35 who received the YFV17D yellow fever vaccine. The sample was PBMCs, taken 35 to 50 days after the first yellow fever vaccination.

The CDR3 spells CAWSRTGRGQETQYF. DNA for the CDR3: TGTGCCTGGAGTAGAACCGGACGGGGCCAAGAGACCCAGTACTTC. The chain combines TRBV30 with TRBJ2-5, with D tentatively TRBD2 (5 bases). The V gene's germline CDR1 is GTSNPN and CDR2 SVGIG (reference sequence). V was clipped by 2 bases and J by 1 base, with 14 bases between them. The CDR3 covers 15 residues.